The rows below give T cell receptor beta chains drawn from one sample of a study of blood T cell repertoires in COVID-19. Here immunoSEQ multiplex PCR was the method, and the copy in TCRdb shows in-frame clones only, minus some. The sample includes roughly 98,000 clones, 85% to 95% of them seen just once. Material for sequencing was peripheral blood. The receptors derive from an older woman with active COVID-19. Each CDR3 is given with its conserved first and last residue. D genes are given only for firm matches. Expanded clones get a size class; other rows say once, few or many, or leave the size out.

TRBD1 | TRBJ1-6 | TRBV5-5 | NA | CASGQGRNSPLHF | TGTGCCAGCGGACAGGGAAGGAATTCACCCCTCCACTTT
TRBD1 | TRBJ1-1 | TRBV18 | NA | CASSSGTGAFEAFF | TGTGCCAGCTCGTCCGGGACAGGGGCCTTTGAAGCTTTCTTT
TRBD1 | TRBJ2-7 | TRBV18 | few | CASSPPGQGGEQYF | TGTGCCAGCTCACCCCCGGGACAGGGTGGCGAGCAGTACTTC
TRBD1 | TRBJ1-2 | TRBV7-2 | once | CASRGGGHYGYTF | TGTGCCAGCAGAGGAGGGGGCCACTATGGCTACACCTTC
NA | TRBJ2-5 | TRBV7-2 | NA | CASSLLEGKKETQYF | TGTGCCAGCAGCCTTCTGGAGGGAAAGAAAGAGACCCAGTACTTC
NA | TRBJ1-5 | TRBV29-1 | NA | CSVGDINQPQHF | TGCAGCGTTGGGGACATCAATCAGCCCCAGCATTTT
TRBD1 | TRBJ2-1 | TRBV6-5 | NA | CASSYVQGYEQFF | TGTGCCAGCAGTTACGTACAGGGGTATGAGCAGTTCTTC
TRBD1 | TRBJ1-1 | TRBV18 | NA | CASSPPTGHTEAFF | TGTGCCAGCTCACCACCGACAGGGCACACTGAAGCTTTCTTT
NA | TRBJ1-2 | TRBV7-8 | once | CASSRGGQGIGGGYTF | TGTGCCAGCAGCCGAGGCGGCCAGGGAATTGGCGGAGGCTACACCTTC
NA | TRBJ1-4 | TRBV24-1 | NA | CATSDTHGTNEKLFF | TGTGCCACCAGTGACACACATGGGACAAATGAAAAACTGTTTTTT
NA | TRBJ1-2 | TRBV7-9 | few | CASSSGGLVGYTF | TGTGCCAGCAGCTCCGGGGGGCTGGTTGGCTACACCTTC
NA | TRBJ2-5 | TRBV29-1 | NA | CSVVSNSQETQYF | TGCAGCGTTGTGTCGAACAGCCAAGAGACCCAGTACTTC
TRBD1 | TRBJ1-5 | TRBV19 | NA | CASSMRDRATQHF | TGTGCCAGTAGTATGCGGGACAGGGCCACGCAGCATTTT
NA | TRBJ2-2 | TRBV11-2 | NA | CASSLVGGTNTGELFF | TGTGCCAGCAGCTTAGTCGGCGGGACGAACACCGGGGAGCTGTTTTTT
NA | TRBJ1-1 | TRBV6-5 | NA | CASRSPRGNTEAFF | TGTGCCAGCAGATCCCCCAGGGGGAACACTGAAGCTTTCTTT
NA | TRBJ2-7 | TRBV4-1 | few | CASSQDRAEYAYEQYF | TGCGCCAGCAGCCAAGATCGAGCGGAGTATGCCTACGAGCAGTACTTC
TRBD1 | TRBJ2-1 | TRBV11-3 | NA | CASSLGTGNEQFF | TGTGCCAGCAGCTTAGGGACAGGGAATGAGCAGTTCTTC
TRBD1 | TRBJ1-1 | TRBV4-3 | once | CASSQDRQNTEAFF | TGCGCCAGCAGCCAGGACAGGCAGAACACTGAAGCTTTCTTT
TRBD2 | TRBJ2-7 | TRBV28 | NA | CASSPPGLAGYEQYF | TGTGCCAGCAGTCCCCCCGGGCTAGCGGGCTACGAGCAGTACTTC
TRBD2 | TRBJ2-3 | TRBV10-3 | NA | CAILAGLTDTQYF | TGTGCCATTTTAGCGGGCCTCACAGATACGCAGTATTTT
NA | TRBJ1-1 | TRBV25-1 | NA | CASGTRNTEAFF | TGTGCCAGCGGGACAAGGAACACTGAAGCTTTCTTT
NA | TRBJ1-5 | TRBV4-1 | few | CASSQGGTSNQPQHF | TGCGCCAGCAGCCAAGGTGGGACAAGCAATCAGCCCCAGCATTTT
TRBD2 | TRBJ2-3 | TRBV5-5 | once | CASSLGLASSTDTQYF | TGTGCCAGCAGCCTTGGACTAGCGTCTAGCACAGATACGCAGTATTTT
TRBD1 | TRBJ2-1 | TRBV7-9 | NA | CASSLPGGTGSSYNEQFF | TGTGCCAGCAGCTTACCCGGGGGGACAGGGAGCTCCTACAATGAGCAGTTCTTC
TRBD2 | TRBJ2-5 | TRBV5-1 | NA | CASSLSGRRETQYF | TGCGCCAGCAGCCTTAGCGGGAGGCGAGAGACCCAGTACTTC
TRBD1 | TRBJ1-1 | TRBV7-9 | NA | CASSSLKVQGGLTEAFF | TGTGCCAGCAGCTCCCTCAAGGTTCAGGGGGGTCTCACTGAAGCTTTCTTT
TRBD1 | TRBJ1-1 | TRBV5-1 | NA | CASSGPGTVSEAFF | TGCGCCAGCAGCGGGCCCGGGACAGTGAGTGAAGCTTTCTTT